A selection of T cell receptor beta chains follows, all from one sample in a study of T cells in Graves' hyperthyroidism and ophthalmopathy. MiXCR, run by TCRdb on the multiplex PCR reads, gives a single entry per CDR3 protein. This sample has under 250,000 distinct CDR3 sequences, with roughly 18% found just once. Specimen: blood. These receptors came from a man between 45 and 60 years old with Graves' hyperthyroidism. Both conserved end residues are part of each CDR3. Fields, in order: CDR3 protein, CDR3 DNA, J gene, D gene, clone size, V gene. A D gene is named only where the DNA matches it firmly. Part of the rows lack a size; the others show once, few, many or a class for expanded clones.

CDR3 protein: CASSYGGGNQPQHF
CDR3 DNA: TGTGCCAGCAGTTACGGCGGCGGCAATCAGCCCCAGCATTTT
J gene: TRBJ1-5
D gene: NA
clone size: many
V gene: TRBV27

CDR3 protein: CASKTLEAASDEQFF
CDR3 DNA: TGTGCCAGCAAGACCCTTGAGGCGGCCTCGGATGAGCAGTTCTTC
J gene: TRBJ2-1
D gene: NA
clone size: many
V gene: TRBV19

CDR3 protein: CASSSTGSVYDEQFF
CDR3 DNA: TGTGCCAGCAGCTCGACGGGATCCGTTTACGATGAGCAGTTCTTC
J gene: TRBJ2-1
D gene: NA
clone size: many
V gene: TRBV11-1

CDR3 protein: CATERTANTEAFF
CDR3 DNA: TGTGCCACGGAGAGGACAGCTAACACTGAAGCTTTCTTT
J gene: TRBJ1-1
D gene: NA
clone size: many
V gene: TRBV28

CDR3 protein: CSVDHYHAEAFF
CDR3 DNA: TGCAGCGTTGATCATTATCACGCTGAAGCTTTCTTT
J gene: TRBJ1-1
D gene: NA
clone size: few
V gene: TRBV29-1

CDR3 protein: CASSEGSGYTF
CDR3 DNA: TGTGCCAGCAGTGAAGGATCTGGCTACACCTTC
J gene: TRBJ1-2
D gene: NA
clone size: NA
V gene: TRBV6-1

CDR3 protein: CSVGGRGKITEAFF
CDR3 DNA: TGCAGCGTTGGCGGGCGGGGGAAGATCACTGAAGCTTTCTTT
J gene: TRBJ1-1
D gene: NA
clone size: NA
V gene: TRBV29-1

CDR3 protein: CASSLGGGSVYEQYF
CDR3 DNA: TGTGCCAGCAGCTTAGGGGGGGGGTCAGTCTACGAGCAGTACTTC
J gene: TRBJ2-7
D gene: TRBD2
clone size: many
V gene: TRBV11-3

CDR3 protein: CASSWTSFQETQYF
CDR3 DNA: TGTGCCAGCAGTTGGACTAGCTTCCAAGAGACCCAGTACTTC
J gene: TRBJ2-5
D gene: TRBD2
clone size: few
V gene: TRBV2

CDR3 protein: CASSQDQKEKLFF
CDR3 DNA: TGTGCCAGCAGCCAAGACCAAAAGGAAAAACTGTTTTTT
J gene: TRBJ1-4
D gene: NA
clone size: NA
V gene: TRBV7-9

CDR3 protein: CASSEGPHNEQFF
CDR3 DNA: TGTGCCAGCAGTGAAGGGCCTCACAATGAGCAGTTCTTC
J gene: TRBJ2-1
D gene: NA
clone size: many
V gene: TRBV6-1